The 31 T cell receptor beta chains below were found in one sample sequenced in a study of CD8 T cells in Susac syndrome. With random hexamers, 0.5 to 1 ug RNA was reverse transcribed. MiXCR, applied by TCRdb to the immunoSEQ multiplex PCR reads, yields one record per CDR3 protein. This sample yields roughly 200,000 distinct CDR3 sequences, of which roughly 95% are seen a single time; approximately 0.09% belongs to the top ten. The sample taken for sequencing was CD4+ T cells from PBMCs. Receptors originate from a human donor with multiple sclerosis.

V and J are TRBV6-6 and TRBJ2-6, with D uncertain. From germline, CDR1 is MNHNY and CDR2 SVGAGI (reference sequence). The V gene lost 2 bases and the J gene lost 1 base, with 9 bases spanning the gap. CDR3 length equals 16 residues. The CDR3 nucleotides read TGTGCCAGCAGTTACGGGATCGAATCTGGGGCCAACGTCCTGACTTTC. Translation: CASSYGIESGANVLTF.

V and J are TRBV11-3 and TRBJ2-7; maybe TRBD1 (5 bases). CDR1 is SGHNT, CDR2 YENEEA, per germline. Trimming left V 1 base short and J 6 bases short, with 13 bases between. The CDR3 length is 14 residues. CDR3 sequence reads: CASSLARAVGEQYF. The CDR3 bases are TGTGCCAGCAGCTTAGCCAGGGCGGTAGGCGAGCAGTACTTC.

The rearrangement joins TRBV15 to TRBJ1-5, with TRBD1 as a possible D gene (5 bases). The CDR3 consists of 15 residues. Trimming shortened V by 5 bases and J by 4 bases, and 15 bases separated the two germline ends. Germline V gives CDR1 LNHNV, CDR2 YYDKDF (reference sequence). CDR3 residues: CATSLLGGINQPQHF. As DNA, the CDR3 is TGTGCCACCAGCCTCCTCGGGGGAATTAATCAGCCCCAGCATTTT.

V usage is TRBV6-2 or TRBV6-3 and J usage is TRBJ2-2, with 10 positions matching TRBD2. There are 18 residues in the CDR3. Germline V CDR1 and CDR2: MNHEY, SVGEGT. Trimming at V came to 7 bases and at J to 0 bases, leaving 11 bases not matched to a gene. CDR3 sequence: CASNLVGLATANTGELFF. The DNA of the CDR3 is TGTGCCAGCAATCTAGTGGGACTAGCGACAGCGAACACCGGGGAGCTGTTTTTT.

This rearrangement joins TRBV5-4 to TRBJ2-2; D is ambiguous. This CDR3 has 13 residues. V lost 4 bases and J 1 base, leaving 5 bases between the germline ends. Germline CDR1 is SGHNT and CDR2 is YYREEE (reference sequence). The DNA for the CDR3 is TGTGCCAGCAGCGAGCAGAACACCGGGGAGCTGTTTTTT. It yields the protein CASSEQNTGELFF.

This chain links TRBV20-1 with TRBJ2-7, with D hard to call. The CDR3 extends over 11 amino acids. The ends were cut back, 2 bases at V and 2 bases at J, with 4 bases in the middle. The V gene's germline CDR1 is DFQATT and CDR2 SNEGSKA (reference sequence). CDR3 sequence reads: CSARFTYEQYF. CDR3 nucleotides: TGCAGTGCTAGATTCACCTACGAGCAGTACTTC.

The chain employs TRBV18 and TRBJ1-2, with unresolved D. This CDR3 has 14 amino acids. Trimming removed 6 bases at V and 5 bases at J, with 16 bases between. CDR1 is KGHSH, CDR2 LQKENI, per germline. CDR3 residues: CASSFSAEMYGYTF. As DNA, the CDR3 is TGTGCCAGCTCGTTCTCGGCGGAGATGTATGGCTACACCTTC.

This clonotype was observed a single time. The chain links TRBV10-3 to TRBJ2-3; D is unresolved. CDR3 size: 11 residues. V was clipped by 2 bases and J by 6 bases, with 3 bases between them. Germline V CDR1 and CDR2: ENHRY, SYGVKD. The CDR3 coding sequence is TGTGCCATCAGTGAGGGGGATACGCAGTATTTT. Protein: CAISEGDTQYF.

The chain is built from TRBV6-5 and TRBJ1-4; D possibly corresponds to TRBD1 (5 bases). The germline CDR1 and CDR2 sequences are MNHEY and SVGAGI. Trimming took 6 bases from V and 5 from J, leaving 13 bases between them. There are 14 residues in the CDR3. The CDR3 sequence is CASSRTRLNEKLFF. CDR3 in DNA: TGTGCCAGCAGCCGGACACGGTTGAATGAAAAACTGTTTTTT.

The chain couples TRBV24-1 to TRBJ2-1; 10 nucleotides match TRBD2. Germline trimming cut 3 bases from V and 3 bases from J; bases unmatched to any gene: 4. The CDR3 contains 16 residues. From germline, CDR1 is KGHDR and CDR2 SFDVKD. This chain's CDR3 is CATSDRAGGNYNEQFF. For the CDR3, the DNA is TGTGCCACCAGTGATCGAGCGGGGGGGAACTACAATGAGCAGTTCTTC.

This clonotype appeared a single time. The rearrangement uses TRBV30 and TRBJ1-2; D might be TRBD1 (5 bases). Trimming stripped 1 base from V and 4 bases from J, with 16 bases between. This CDR3 has 15 residues. From germline, CDR1 is GTSNPN and CDR2 SVGIG (reference sequence). In DNA, the CDR3 is TGTGCCTGGAGTGAAAACAGGTCTTCGCGCTATGGCTACACCTTC. Translation: CAWSENRSSRYGYTF. The entire variable domain, with the rest obtained from reference TRBV30 and TRBJ1-2, is as follows: SQTIHQWPATLVQPVGSPLSLECTVEGTSNPNLYWYRQAAGRGLQLLFYSVGIGQISSEVPQNLSASRPQDRQFILSSKKLLLSDSGFYLCAWSENRSSRYGYTFGSGTRLTVV.

V usage is TRBV9 and J usage is TRBJ1-5; the D gene is possibly TRBD1 (5 bases). V was trimmed by 4 bases and J by 9 bases, leaving 17 bases between them. Germline V CDR1 and CDR2: SGDLS, YYNGEE. This CDR3 is built from 14 residues. CDR3 DNA: TGTGCCAGCAGCATAGGGACGGCCCGGGGGCCCCAGCATTTT. Translated, it gives CASSIGTARGPQHF.

The chain employs TRBV11-1 and TRBJ1-2; D call uncertain. The CDR3 is made up of 13 amino acids. The V and J ends lost 3 bases and 6 bases respectively, with 11 bases between them. Germline lookup yields CDR1 SGHAT and CDR2 FQDESV (reference sequence). This chain's CDR3 is CASSLSGGNGYTF. The CDR3 region has the DNA TGTGCCAGCAGCTTGAGTGGAGGGAATGGCTACACCTTC. Full variable domain (remainder filled in from reference TRBV11-1 and TRBJ1-2): EAEVAQSPRYKITEKSQAVAFWCDPISGHATLYWYRQILGQGPELLVQFQDESVVDDSQLPKDRFSAERLKGVDSTLKIQPAELGDSAMYLCASSLSGGNGYTFGSGTRLTVV.

The V call is TRBV5-4, the J call TRBJ2-7, with 7 bases matching TRBD2. Trimming removed 2 bases from V and 2 bases from J; junction bases left unmatched: 10. Germline assignment: CDR1 SGHNT and CDR2 YYREEE (reference sequence). This CDR3 contains 16 residues. The CDR3 loop reads CASSFPSGDSPYEQYF. CDR3 coding DNA: TGTGCCAGCAGCTTCCCTAGCGGAGACAGCCCCTACGAGCAGTACTTC.

The V and J genes are TRBV20-1 and TRBJ1-1, with D maybe TRBD1 (6 bases). The V and J ends lost 6 bases and 6 bases respectively, with 14 bases between them. The CDR3 consists of 12 residues. Germline-derived CDR1 and CDR2 are DFQATT and SNEGSKA (reference sequence). CDR3: CSAFGRGSEAFF. The CDR3 nucleotides are TGCAGTGCCTTTGGAAGGGGGTCTGAAGCTTTCTTT.

The rearrangement links TRBV20-1 to TRBJ2-3, with D unresolved. V lost 3 bases and J 0 bases, leaving 16 bases between the germline ends. The CDR3 is 16 residues long. Germline V gene lookup returns CDR1 DFQATT and CDR2 SNEGSKA (reference sequence). CDR3 sequence: CSASPSAGFSTDTQYF. Here the CDR3 DNA reads TGCAGTGCTAGTCCGTCAGCCGGTTTTAGCACAGATACGCAGTATTTT.

The chain joins TRBV19 to TRBJ2-7; no definite D call. This CDR3 comprises 15 residues. CDR1 is LNHDA, CDR2 SQIVND, per germline (reference sequence). The V end lost 5 bases, the J end lost 2 bases, and 16 bases lay between the germline ends. The CDR3 nucleotides read TGTGCCAGTAGTCCTAGGAACCCCCTTACCTACGAGCAGTACTTC. Translated: CASSPRNPLTYEQYF.

The chain carries TRBV6-5 and TRBJ2-5; D gene unclear. V shed 0 bases and J shed 6 bases, with 8 bases lying between them. The CDR3 is 13 residues long. Germline CDR1 reads MNHEY; CDR2 reads SVGAGI. This CDR3 reads CASSYSMSKTQYF. CDR3 sequence (DNA): TGTGCCAGCAGTTACTCGATGTCCAAGACCCAGTACTTC.

V and J are TRBV12-3 or TRBV12-4 and TRBJ1-1; D is undetermined. This CDR3 comprises 18 residues. Trimming pared 10 bases from V and 3 bases from J, leaving 30 bases between. In DNA form, the CDR3 reads TGTGCCACCGCTCTTCGTACCGGGTCCCCTTCGAGGGACACTGAAGCTTTCTTT. Its protein product is CATALRTGSPSRDTEAFF.

V and J are TRBV5-1 and TRBJ2-1; weak D call: TRBD2 (7 bases). The V and J ends lost 4 bases and 5 bases respectively, with 22 bases between them. Germline CDR1 reads SGHRS; CDR2 reads YFSETQ. The CDR3 extends over 17 amino acids. CDR3 protein: CASSPNPGGAGDNEQFF. In DNA form, the CDR3 reads TGCGCCAGCAGCCCGAACCCTGGGGGGGCCGGGGACAATGAGCAGTTCTTC.

The V and J genes are TRBV29-1 and TRBJ2-5, with 12 bases identical to TRBD2. Germline values: CDR1 SQVTM, CDR2 ANQGSEA. V lost 8 bases to trimming and J lost 2 bases; unmatched junction nucleotides: 12. This CDR3 is built from 16 residues. CDR3 DNA: TGCAGCTACAACTGGGGACTAGCGGGTTTTCAAGAGACCCAGTACTTC. Translated, it gives CSYNWGLAGFQETQYF. Based on the CDR3 plus reference TRBV29-1 and TRBJ2-5, the full variable domain is SAVISQKPSRDICQRGTSLTIQCQVDSQVTMMFWYRQQPGQSLTLIATANQGSEATYESGFVIDKFPISRPNLTFSTLTVSNMSPEDSSIYLCSYNWGLAGFQETQYFGPGTRLLVL.

The chain recombines TRBV20-1 with TRBJ2-3; D call uncertain. This CDR3 region has 13 residues. V was clipped by 0 bases and J by 1 base, with 5 bases between them. CDR1 and CDR2 (germline): DFQATT, SNEGSKA (reference sequence). The CDR3 is CSARDTGTDTQYF. CDR3 coding DNA: TGCAGTGCTAGAGATACAGGCACAGATACGCAGTATTTT.

The chain has TRBV5-4 and TRBJ2-7, with D possibly being TRBD1 (5 bases). Germline loops: CDR1 SGHNT, CDR2 YYREEE (reference sequence). This CDR3 is 13 amino acids long. The V end was cut by 6 bases, the J end by 0 bases, with 10 bases between. The CDR3 loop is CASNQGNSYEQYF. CDR3 DNA: TGTGCCAGCAACCAGGGTAACTCCTACGAGCAGTACTTC.

The chain joins TRBV30 to TRBJ2-1; TRBD2 matches 8 bases. The V gene end was trimmed by 0 bases and the J gene end by 0 bases; junction bases not matched to a gene: 16. From germline, CDR1 is GTSNPN and CDR2 SVGIG (reference sequence). This CDR3 has 20 amino acids. The CDR3 bases are TGTGCCTGGAGTGTAAGGGTCCATGTTAGCGGGACTCGCTCCTACAATGAGCAGTTCTTC. Translated, it gives CAWSVRVHVSGTRSYNEQFF. The full variable domain, rest sourced from reference TRBV30 and TRBJ2-1, is SQTIHQWPATLVQPVGSPLSLECTVEGTSNPNLYWYRQAAGRGLQLLFYSVGIGQISSEVPQNLSASRPQDRQFILSSKKLLLSDSGFYLCAWSVRVHVSGTRSYNEQFFGPGTRLTVL.

This rearrangement joins TRBV5-1 to TRBJ2-5, with D unclear. The CDR3 contains 14 residues. Germline CDR1 is SGHRS and CDR2 is YFSETQ. Trimming removed 0 bases at V and 5 bases at J, with 11 bases between. The CDR3 DNA is TGCGCCAGCAGCTTGGGGTTTTCGGTCGAGACCCAGTACTTC. Its translation: CASSLGFSVETQYF.

V gene TRBV5-1 combines with J gene TRBJ2-6, with D tentatively TRBD1 (5 bases). The germline V gene encodes CDR1 SGHRS and CDR2 YFSETQ. Trimming removed 4 bases at V and 0 bases at J, with 8 bases between. The CDR3 has 15 residues. The CDR3 loop is CASSPTDSGANVLTF. The CDR3 nucleotides are TGCGCCAGCAGCCCGACAGACTCTGGGGCCAACGTCCTGACTTTC.

The J gene is TRBJ1-5, the V gene TRBV20-1; TRBD1 aligns across 8 bases. Germline CDR1 DFQATT, CDR2 SNEGSKA (reference sequence). The V gene end was trimmed by 6 bases and the J gene end by 3 bases; junction bases not matched to a gene: 4. The length of the CDR3 is 13 residues. The CDR3 sequence is CSAPTGANQPQHF. The CDR3 coding sequence is TGCAGTGCGCCGACAGGGGCCAATCAGCCCCAGCATTTT.

CDR3 sequence (DNA): TGTGCCAGCAGTGGGGACAGAGGGCCAGGGGAGACCCAGTACTTC. It specifies CASSGDRGPGETQYF. The rearrangement links TRBV2 to TRBJ2-5, with TRBD1 identical over 7 bases. Losses at the gene ends were 4 bases for V and 5 bases for J; bases not matched to a gene: 10. CDR1 is SNHLY and CDR2 is FYNNEI in the germline V gene. The CDR3 has 15 amino acids.

The CDR3 region has the DNA TGTGCCAGCAGTGGGGACAGGGGGCCTCGACAGTTCTTC. The encoded protein is CASSGDRGPRQFF. The chain couples TRBV25-1 to TRBJ2-1, with TRBD1 matching over 12 bases. V dropped 4 bases and J dropped 13; count of bases not matched to a gene: 5. Per germline, CDR1 MGHDK and CDR2 SYGVNS. The CDR3 has 13 amino acids.

The CDR3 region is CASSFLSGLAGPQETQYF. Written as DNA, the CDR3 is TGTGCCAGCAGTTTCCTTTCCGGACTAGCGGGGCCCCAAGAGACCCAGTACTTC. V is TRBV28 and J is TRBJ2-5; 12 bases map to TRBD2. Germline V CDR1 and CDR2: MDHEN, SYDVKM. The CDR3 runs to 18 residues. V shed 3 bases, J shed 1 base, and the junction held 9 bases outside the gene matches.

J is TRBJ1-1 and V is TRBV29-1, with 8 bases lining up with TRBD1. CDR1 is SQVTM, CDR2 ANQGSEA, per germline. V gave up 7 bases and J gave up 5 bases; unmatched junction bases: 9. The CDR3 runs to 13 residues. CDR3 coding DNA: TGCAGCGGGCAAACAGGGGGTGGTACTGAAGCTTTCTTT. Translated, it gives CSGQTGGGTEAFF. Full variable domain (remainder filled in from reference TRBV29-1 and TRBJ1-1): SAVISQKPSRDICQRGTSLTIQCQVDSQVTMMFWYRQQPGQSLTLIATANQGSEATYESGFVIDKFPISRPNLTFSTLTVSNMSPEDSSIYLCSGQTGGGTEAFFGQGTRLTVV.